This note documents a single T cell receptor (beta chain) sequence. What it binds is not known. The source of the sample is a study of shared clonotypes between healthy human individuals. Whole-study results and caveats: Memory subsets generally showed smaller estimated richness than naive subsets did.

V shed 5 bases and J 1 base; nucleotides not matched to a gene: 2. The CDR3 is made up of 14 amino acids. Germline CDR1 SEHNR, CDR2 FQNEAQ (reference sequence). For each subset, genomic DNA was distributed in equal portions over several immunoSEQ plates. The repertoire was sequenced with immunoSEQ multiplex PCR; TCRdb's copy has only in-frame clones and lacks some. The sample records about 1 million clones, roughly 75% being singletons. This clonotype was obtained from a man younger than 30 in good health. The source material was memory CD4+ T cells sorted from blood. Subset in this sample: CD45RA-negative fraction. V is TRBV7-9 and J is TRBJ1-1, with 9 bases identical to TRBD1. CDR3 protein: CASSRTGANTEAFF. In DNA, the CDR3 is TGTGCCAGCAGCCGGACAGGGGCGAACACTGAAGCTTTCTTT.